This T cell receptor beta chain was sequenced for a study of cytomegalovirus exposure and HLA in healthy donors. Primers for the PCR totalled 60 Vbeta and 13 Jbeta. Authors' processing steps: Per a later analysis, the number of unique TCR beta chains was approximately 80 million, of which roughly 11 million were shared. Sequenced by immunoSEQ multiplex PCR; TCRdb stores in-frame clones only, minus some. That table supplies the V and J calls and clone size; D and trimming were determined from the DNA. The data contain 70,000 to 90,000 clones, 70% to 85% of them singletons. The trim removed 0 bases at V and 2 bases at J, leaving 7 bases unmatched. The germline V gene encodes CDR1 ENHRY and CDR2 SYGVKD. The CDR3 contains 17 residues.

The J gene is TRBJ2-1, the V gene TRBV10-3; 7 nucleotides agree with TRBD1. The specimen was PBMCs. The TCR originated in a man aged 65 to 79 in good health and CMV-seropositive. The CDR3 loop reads CAISESPGGRTYNEQFF. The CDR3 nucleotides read TGTGCCATCAGTGAGTCCCCAGGGGGAAGGACCTACAATGAGCAGTTCTTC.